The 25 T cell receptor beta chains reported below all come from one sample, sequenced in a study of blood T cell repertoires in COVID-19. The data were produced by immunoSEQ multiplex PCR, yet TCRdb's version contains in-frame clones alone and is incomplete. The table shows 310,000 or so clones, with around 87% occurring only once. Sequenced material: peripheral blood. The origin of the receptors is a man aged 70 or older with acute or convalescent COVID-19.

The gene calls are TRBV7-2 and TRBJ1-1, with a tentative D call TRBD1 (6 bases). The germline V gene has CDR1 SGHTA and CDR2 FQGNSA. With 5 bases removed from V and 1 base from J, the gap between germline ends came to 11 bases. CDR3 length: 14 residues. CDR3 in amino acids: CASSPGQRNTEAFF. CDR3 nucleotides: TGTGCCAGCAGCCCCGGACAGAGGAACACTGAAGCTTTCTTT.

Here the CDR3 reads CAWTKGIANEKLFF. CDR3 in DNA: TGTGCCTGGACCAAGGGGATCGCGAATGAAAAACTGTTTTTT. This chain connects TRBV30 to TRBJ1-4; maybe TRBD1 (5 bases). CDR3 size: 14 residues. The V gene lost 4 bases and the J gene lost 5 bases, with 14 bases spanning the gap. The germline CDR1 and CDR2 sequences are GTSNPN and SVGIG (reference sequence).

The J gene is TRBJ2-3, the V gene TRBV9; 7 nucleotides agree with TRBD2. Germline loops: CDR1 SGDLS, CDR2 YYNGEE. The ends lost 4 bases at V and 3 bases at J; junction bases unmatched: 8. The CDR3 length is 15 residues. The CDR3 loop reads CASSPRGEMTDTQYF. DNA for the CDR3: TGTGCCAGCAGCCCTCGGGGGGAGATGACAGATACGCAGTATTTT.

The J gene is TRBJ2-1, the V gene TRBV5-4; D is uncertain. The CDR3 consists of 12 residues. CDR1 is SGHNT and CDR2 is YYREEE in the germline V gene (reference sequence). Trimming took off 4 bases at V and 5 bases at J, with 7 bases between the two ends. The CDR3, as DNA: TGTGCCAGCAGCCCACTGAACAATGAGCAGTTCTTC. Its translation is CASSPLNNEQFF.

J is TRBJ2-4 and V is TRBV19; the match to TRBD1 covers 9 bases. Germline loops: CDR1 LNHDA, CDR2 SQIVND (reference sequence). CDR3 length: 15 residues. V lost 4 bases and J lost 5; bases outside the gene matches: 6. CDR3 coding DNA: TGTGCCAGTAGTACCAACCGGGACAGGGAAAACATTCAGTACTTC. Translating gives CASSTNRDRENIQYF.

The chain carries TRBV9 and TRBJ2-1; 13 nucleotides agree with TRBD2. The CDR3 totals 19 residues. The V gene's germline CDR1 is SGDLS and CDR2 YYNGEE. Unmatched junction bases numbered 6, after V lost 0 bases and J lost 0 bases. The CDR3 DNA is TGTGCCAGCAGCGTAGGCGTACTAGCGGGAGGGAGCTCCTACAATGAGCAGTTCTTC. Encoded protein: CASSVGVLAGGSSYNEQFF.

The genes are TRBV7-8 and TRBJ1-2, with TRBD1 matching over 8 bases. CDR3 length equals 13 residues. Looked up from germline, CDR1 is SGHVS and CDR2 is FQNEAQ. Trimming took 5 bases from V and 3 from J; bases not matched to a gene: 2. CDR3 protein: CASSPGGDYGYTF. CDR3 DNA sequence: TGTGCCAGCAGCCCAGGGGGCGACTATGGCTACACCTTC.

The rearrangement uses TRBV7-2 and TRBJ2-7, with 12 bases fitting TRBD2. The length of the CDR3 is 15 residues. Trimming cost V 4 bases and J 4 bases; bases outside gene matches: 5. Germline-derived CDR1 and CDR2 are SGHTA and FQGNSA. The CDR3 region has the DNA TGTGCCAGCAGCTCCGCTAGCGGGAGGGCATACGAGCAGTACTTC. Translated, it gives CASSSASGRAYEQYF.

This clone was recorded once. CDR3 in DNA: TGTGCCAGCAGTTTACCCCAGGGCCCGAACACTGAAGCTTTCTTT. This codes for CASSLPQGPNTEAFF. This chain uses TRBV28 with TRBJ1-1, with D maybe TRBD1 (5 bases). With 2 bases removed from V and 1 base from J, the gap between germline ends came to 11 bases. Germline V gene data show CDR1 as MDHEN and CDR2 as SYDVKM. The CDR3 runs to 15 residues.

This clone was seen just once. V usage is TRBV7-8 and J usage is TRBJ2-1, with TRBD2 matching over 15 bases. The CDR3 length is 16 residues. Germline V gene sequence: CDR1 SGHVS, CDR2 FQNEAQ. V shed 3 bases, J shed 8 bases, and the junction held 5 bases outside the gene matches. Here the CDR3 reads CASSFGLAGGFDEQFF. CDR3 DNA: TGTGCCAGCAGCTTCGGACTAGCGGGGGGGTTCGATGAGCAGTTCTTC.

The J gene is TRBJ1-6, the V gene TRBV7-2, with a tentative D call TRBD1 (6 bases). Per germline, CDR1 SGHTA and CDR2 FQGNSA. Between the trimmed V and J ends, which lost 4 bases and 7 bases, there was a span of 8 bases. This CDR3 has 13 residues. CDR3 amino acids: CASSSQGNSPLHF. CDR3 in DNA: TGTGCCAGCAGCTCCCAGGGGAATTCACCCCTCCACTTT.

The rearrangement uses TRBV3-1 (or the pseudogene TRBV3-2) and TRBJ2-5; the match to TRBD2 covers 11 bases. The germline CDR1 and CDR2 sequences are LGHDT and YNNKEL (reference sequence). CDR3 length: 17 residues. Losses at the gene ends were 4 bases for V and 5 bases for J; bases not matched to a gene: 12. The CDR3 DNA is TGTGCCAGCAGCCTGACTAGCGGGAACCCCCTTTGGGAGACCCAGTACTTC. This encodes CASSLTSGNPLWETQYF.

This chain uses TRBV10-3 with TRBJ1-5, with a tentative D call TRBD1 (5 bases). Trimming took off 6 bases at V and 1 base at J, with 7 bases between the two ends. Germline assignment: CDR1 ENHRY and CDR2 SYGVKD. The CDR3 loop spans 13 amino acids. The CDR3 spells CAIRTGSNQPQHF. CDR3 nucleotide sequence: TGTGCCATCAGAACAGGAAGCAATCAGCCCCAGCATTTT.

The chain joins TRBV3-1 (or the pseudogene TRBV3-2) to TRBJ1-2; perhaps TRBD1 as D (5 bases). V was pared by 4 bases and J by 4 bases, with 16 bases between. Germline CDR1 LGHDT, CDR2 YNNKEL (reference sequence). This CDR3 is 15 amino acids long. The CDR3 coding sequence is TGTGCCAGCAGCCCTTCAGGTCGGGGGGTCTATGGCTACACCTTC. This translates into CASSPSGRGVYGYTF.

The V call is TRBV9, the J call TRBJ1-1; no clear D. The germline CDR1 and CDR2 sequences are SGDLS and YYNGEE. V was clipped by 5 bases and J by 2 bases, with 10 bases between them. The CDR3 covers 13 residues. In nucleotides, the CDR3 is TGTGCCAGCAGTGGCGACATAAACACTGAAGCTTTCTTT. Residues: CASSGDINTEAFF.

This clone has only one observation. The rearrangement links TRBV6-2 or TRBV6-3 to TRBJ1-1, with 8 bases lining up with TRBD1. In germline, CDR1 is MNHEY, CDR2 SVGEGT. CDR3 size: 13 residues. The J segment lost 4 bases and the V segment lost 4 bases, leaving 2 bases of the junction unmatched. The CDR3 region is CASSFDRGTEAFF. CDR3 nucleotides: TGTGCCAGCAGTTTCGACAGGGGCACTGAAGCTTTCTTT.

This sequence joins TRBV5-4 and TRBJ1-2; 7 bases fit TRBD1. Germline V CDR1 and CDR2: SGHNT, YYREEE (reference sequence). The length of the CDR3 is 13 residues. V dropped 7 bases and J dropped 3; count of bases not matched to a gene: 6. DNA for the CDR3: TGTGCCAGCGCCTACAGGGGAGACTATGGCTACACCTTC. Protein product: CASAYRGDYGYTF.

The CDR3 loop reads CASSWFGPGSGANVLTF. For the CDR3, the DNA is TGTGCCAGCAGTTGGTTTGGGCCAGGGTCCGGGGCCAACGTCCTGACTTTC. The chain carries TRBV6-2 or TRBV6-3 and TRBJ2-6; D possibly corresponds to TRBD1 (5 bases). V lost 4 bases and J lost 4, with 17 bases in between. The CDR3 is 17 amino acids. CDR1 and CDR2 from the germline V gene are MNHEY and SVGEGT.

This chain connects TRBV5-8 to TRBJ2-7; 8 bases fit TRBD1. Germline assignment: CDR1 SGHTS and CDR2 YDEGEE. Trimming cost V 4 bases and J 2 bases; bases outside gene matches: 5. The CDR3 contains 14 residues. DNA of the CDR3: TGTGCCAGCAGCCCCAAACAGGGGGCCTACGAGCAGTACTTC. Protein sequence: CASSPKQGAYEQYF.

On this clone: One end of the junction does not line up with germline, which may come from a read error. V gene TRBV7-9 combines with J gene TRBJ2-2, with 11 bases that match TRBD2. The CDR3 runs to 15 residues. Looked up from germline, CDR1 is SEHNR and CDR2 is FQNEAQ (reference sequence). CDR3: CASSLAGGNTGELFF. The CDR3 DNA sequence: TGTGCCAGCAGCCTAGCGGGAGGGAACACCGGGGAGCTGTTTTTT.

The CDR3: CASSGAGDNEKLFF. The CDR3 DNA reads TGTGCCAGCAGTGGGGCGGGTGATAATGAAAAACTGTTTTTT. This chain uses TRBV2 with TRBJ1-4; the D is unclear. V was pared by 4 bases and J by 4 bases, with 10 bases between. The CDR3 spans 14 residues. Germline CDR1 and CDR2: SNHLY and FYNNEI.

This chain connects TRBV7-2 to TRBJ1-6; TRBD1 matches at 7 bases. Per the germline V gene, CDR1 is SGHTA and CDR2 is FQGNSA. This CDR3 contains 13 residues. The junction had 4 bases not matched to a gene; V was cut back by 4 bases and J by 10 bases. The CDR3 loop is CASSSTGASPLHF. CDR3 nucleotide sequence: TGTGCCAGCAGCTCTACAGGGGCCTCACCCCTCCACTTT.

The chain combines TRBV4-1 with TRBJ2-1, with 9 bases lining up with TRBD2. Germline CDR1 reads MGHRA; CDR2 reads YSYEKL. The J segment lost 9 bases and the V segment lost 0 bases, leaving 18 bases of the junction unmatched. The CDR3 length is 19 residues. CDR3 residues: CASSQDKGLPGGGAGEQFF. The CDR3 region has the DNA TGCGCCAGCAGCCAAGATAAGGGCCTCCCAGGCGGGGGGGCGGGTGAGCAGTTCTTC.

The CDR3 loop is CASSPGQGERQPQHF. The CDR3 DNA follows: TGTGCCAGCAGCCCGGGACAGGGAGAAAGGCAGCCCCAGCATTTT. This chain connects TRBV7-2 to TRBJ1-5; TRBD1 matches at 9 bases. The CDR3 has 15 residues. CDR1 is SGHTA and CDR2 is FQGNSA in the germline V gene. The ends lost 5 bases at V and 7 bases at J; junction bases unmatched: 9. Full variable domain (outside the CDR3, taken from reference TRBV7-2 and TRBJ1-5): GAGVSQSPSNKVTEKGKDVELRCDPISGHTALYWYRQSLGQGLEFLIYFQGNSAPDKSGLPSDRFSAERTGGSVSTLTIQRTQQEDSAVYLCASSPGQGERQPQHFGDGTRLSIL.

The chain joins TRBV4-2 to TRBJ1-5; a weak D match, TRBD1 (6 bases). CDR1 LGHNA and CDR2 YNFKEQ come from the germline V gene. The CDR3 length is 16 residues. V was shortened by 0 bases and J by 4 bases, with 13 bases between the two germline ends. The CDR3 bases are TGTGCCAGCAGCCAAGAGGACAGACAATTAAATCAGCCCCAGCATTTT. It encodes CASSQEDRQLNQPQHF.